The rows below give T cell receptor beta chains drawn from one sample of a study of T cell changes during pregnancy in multiple sclerosis. Using immunoSEQ multiplex PCR, the repertoire was profiled, and TCRdb retains in-frame clones only, with some absent. The sample has around 34,000 clones, less than 95% seen once; the top ten hold roughly 10%. Sequenced here: CD8+ T cells from peripheral blood mononuclear cells, sampled before pregnancy. All receptors come from a female donor with multiple sclerosis, enrolled in a pregnancy study. Each CDR3 is given with its conserved first and last residue. Fields, in order: D gene, V gene, clone size, J gene, CDR3 DNA, CDR3 protein. D genes are given only for firm matches. Some rows mark clone size as missing; the rest say once, few, many or name a class of expanded clone.

D: -; V: TRBV15; size: -; J: TRBJ1-1; DNA: TGTGCCACCAGCAGACATACTACTGAGTCGGAAGCTTTCTTT; CDR3: CATSRHTTESEAFF
D: -; V: TRBV30; size: -; J: TRBJ2-4; DNA: TGTGCCTGGAAGGGGCTAGCCAAAAACATTCAGTACTTC; CDR3: CAWKGLAKNIQYF
D: TRBD2; V: TRBV11-2; size: -; J: TRBJ2-1; DNA: TGTGCCAGCAGCTCGGGACTAGCGGGCCACAATGAGCAGTTCTTC; CDR3: CASSSGLAGHNEQFF
D: TRBD2; V: TRBV7-3; size: -; J: TRBJ2-1; DNA: TGTGCCAGCAGCTTAGCGGGGGGGACCTACAATGAGCAGTTCTTC; CDR3: CASSLAGGTYNEQFF
D: TRBD2; V: TRBV5-1; size: -; J: TRBJ2-3; DNA: TGCGCCAGCGCGGGTGGCGGGAGAGACACAGATACGCAGTATTTT; CDR3: CASAGGGRDTDTQYF
D: -; V: TRBV12-5; size: -; J: TRBJ2-7; DNA: TGTGCTAGTGGTTTGGTATCGTACGAGCAGTACTTC; CDR3: CASGLVSYEQYF
D: TRBD2; V: TRBV4-1; size: -; J: TRBJ2-5; DNA: TGCGCCAGCAGCCGAGACACCAGCGGGACGTACCAAGAGACCCAGTACTTC; CDR3: CASSRDTSGTYQETQYF
D: TRBD1; V: TRBV7-9; size: -; J: TRBJ2-7; DNA: TGTGCCAGCAGCTTAGCGGGGACAGGTTCCGAGCAGTACTTC; CDR3: CASSLAGTGSEQYF
D: TRBD2; V: TRBV7-9; size: once; J: TRBJ2-7; DNA: TGTGCCAGCAGCGCGACTAGCGGGGGTCGGTACGAGCAGTACTTC; CDR3: CASSATSGGRYEQYF
D: -; V: TRBV7-7; size: -; J: TRBJ1-4; DNA: TGTGCCAGCAGCTTAGGTCCAGGGGAAGGTGAAAAACTGTTTTTT; CDR3: CASSLGPGEGEKLFF
D: TRBD2; V: TRBV5-1; size: -; J: TRBJ2-2; DNA: TGCGCCAGCAGCTTGTCGGGAGGGGCGAACACCGGGGAGCTGTTTTTT; CDR3: CASSLSGGANTGELFF
D: -; V: TRBV27; size: -; J: TRBJ1-1; DNA: TGTGCCAGCAGTTTAACAGGTCCCGGAGAGCTCGGGACTGAAGCTTTCTTT; CDR3: CASSLTGPGELGTEAFF
D: TRBD1; V: TRBV6-1; size: -; J: TRBJ1-2; DNA: TGTGCCAGCAGTGAACCCGAGACAGGGAACTATGGCTACACCTTC; CDR3: CASSEPETGNYGYTF
D: TRBD1; V: TRBV7-9; size: -; J: TRBJ2-7; DNA: TGTGCCAGCGGGAGAGGACAGGGGCTTTTAGACGAGCAGTACTTC; CDR3: CASGRGQGLLDEQYF
D: TRBD1; V: TRBV29-1; size: -; J: TRBJ1-1; DNA: TGCAGCGTTGAGGACAGGACTGAAGCTTTCTTT; CDR3: CSVEDRTEAFF
D: TRBD2; V: TRBV6-4; size: -; J: TRBJ2-1; DNA: TGTGCCAGCAGTGACTCGGAAGCGGGAGGGAATGAGCAGTTCTTC; CDR3: CASSDSEAGGNEQFF
D: TRBD2; V: TRBV15; size: -; J: TRBJ2-1; DNA: TGTGCCACCAGAGGGACTAGCGGGACCGATGAGCAGTTCTTC; CDR3: CATRGTSGTDEQFF
D: -; V: TRBV12-5; size: once; J: TRBJ1-3; DNA: TGTGCTAGTGGTTTGGTACTTTCGAGCTCTGGAAACACCATATATTTT; CDR3: CASGLVLSSSGNTIYF
D: TRBD1; V: TRBV5-5; size: -; J: TRBJ2-7; DNA: TGTGCCAGCAGCTTGTCGAGGGGGCACCCCTACGAGCAGTACTTC; CDR3: CASSLSRGHPYEQYF
D: -; V: TRBV4-3; size: -; J: TRBJ2-1; DNA: TGCGCCAGCAGCCCAGGGACTGACTCCTACAATGAGCAGTTCTTC; CDR3: CASSPGTDSYNEQFF